The rows below give T cell receptor beta chains drawn from one sample of a study of cytomegalovirus exposure and HLA in healthy donors. This table comes from immunoSEQ multiplex PCR, and its TCRdb copy is limited to in-frame clones, with some not included. Recorded for this sample: around 50,000 clones. The sample taken for sequencing was PBMCs. The receptors were gathered from a female donor in good health and CMV-seronegative. CDR3s include the opening cysteine and the closing phenylalanine or tryptophan. The D gene is left open where the match is weak.

v_call: TRBV7-9
j_call: TRBJ1-4
d_call: NA
cdr3_nt: TGTGCCAGCAGCTTCTTGGGCCAAGCAACTAATGAAAAACTGTTTTTT
cdr3_aa: CASSFLGQATNEKLFF

v_call: TRBV29-1
j_call: TRBJ1-4
d_call: NA
cdr3_nt: TGCAGCGTTGGCAGGGTTCGGGAAAAACTGTTTTTT
cdr3_aa: CSVGRVREKLFF

v_call: TRBV4-3
j_call: TRBJ2-3
d_call: TRBD2
cdr3_nt: TGCGCCAGCAGCCAAGGCCCGTCTGGCGGGGGGGCCACAGATACGCAGTATTTT
cdr3_aa: CASSQGPSGGGATDTQYF

v_call: TRBV29-1
j_call: TRBJ1-5
d_call: NA
cdr3_nt: TGCAGCGCTCAGGCGGGGGGGGATCAGCCCCAGCATTTT
cdr3_aa: CSAQAGGDQPQHF

v_call: TRBV4-2
j_call: TRBJ2-1
d_call: TRBD2
cdr3_nt: TGTGCCAGCAGCCAAGATCGCGGGGGGGCTTACGAGCAGTTCTTC
cdr3_aa: CASSQDRGGAYEQFF

v_call: TRBV7-9
j_call: TRBJ2-1
d_call: TRBD2
cdr3_nt: TGTGCCAGCAGCTCCGTCCAGCGGGAGTTCTACAATGAGCAGTTCTTC
cdr3_aa: CASSSVQREFYNEQFF

v_call: TRBV9
j_call: TRBJ2-1
d_call: NA
cdr3_nt: TGTGCCAGCAGCGTAGGACTTCGGGCCGACCAGGGCGAGCAGTTCTTC
cdr3_aa: CASSVGLRADQGEQFF

v_call: TRBV4-3
j_call: TRBJ1-2
d_call: TRBD1
cdr3_nt: TGCGCCAGCAGCCAAGTACGACAGGGGGACTATGGCTACACCTTC
cdr3_aa: CASSQVRQGDYGYTF

v_call: TRBV18
j_call: TRBJ1-2
d_call: NA
cdr3_nt: TGTGCCAGCTCACCTCAGGGGAGGGATGGCTACACCTTC
cdr3_aa: CASSPQGRDGYTF

v_call: TRBV6-1
j_call: TRBJ2-6
d_call: NA
cdr3_nt: TGTGCCAGCAGTGACGCCAGGGGCAACTCTGGGGCCAACGTCCTGACTTTC
cdr3_aa: CASSDARGNSGANVLTF

v_call: TRBV30
j_call: TRBJ2-7
d_call: TRBD1
cdr3_nt: TGTGCCTGGAGCCGGGGACAGGGGCCGTACTTC
cdr3_aa: CAWSRGQGPYF

v_call: TRBV30
j_call: TRBJ2-3
d_call: TRBD2
cdr3_nt: TGTGCCTGGAGTGTACAAAGGACTAGCGCCCCAGATACGCAGTATTTT
cdr3_aa: CAWSVQRTSAPDTQYF

v_call: TRBV2
j_call: TRBJ2-5
d_call: NA
cdr3_nt: TGTGCCAGCAGCACTAAAGAGACCCAGTACTTC
cdr3_aa: CASSTKETQYF

v_call: TRBV6-5
j_call: TRBJ2-7
d_call: TRBD2
cdr3_nt: TGTGCCAGCAGTTACTCCCGGACTAGTGGAGAGCAGTACTTC
cdr3_aa: CASSYSRTSGEQYF

v_call: TRBV6-5
j_call: TRBJ1-2
d_call: NA
cdr3_nt: TGTGCCAGCAGTACACAGGGTACCTACTATGGCTACACCTTC
cdr3_aa: CASSTQGTYYGYTF

v_call: TRBV6-5
j_call: TRBJ2-3
d_call: NA
cdr3_nt: TGTGCCAGCAGTTACGGCGGGACCATCACAGATACGCAGTATTTT
cdr3_aa: CASSYGGTITDTQYF

v_call: TRBV19
j_call: TRBJ1-1
d_call: NA
cdr3_nt: TGTGCCAGTAGTATTGCGGGGAGGGGGAATGAAGCTTTCTTT
cdr3_aa: CASSIAGRGNEAFF

v_call: TRBV29-1
j_call: TRBJ2-7
d_call: NA
cdr3_nt: TGCAGCGTTGTGTCCGCCTACGAGCAGTACTTC
cdr3_aa: CSVVSAYEQYF

v_call: TRBV7-2
j_call: TRBJ2-1
d_call: NA
cdr3_nt: TGTGCCAGCAGCCGTACGAGTCTGGAGCAGTTCTTC
cdr3_aa: CASSRTSLEQFF

v_call: TRBV4-1
j_call: TRBJ2-2
d_call: TRBD2
cdr3_nt: TGCGCCAGCAGCCCTGGACTAGCGGGACGTTCGAACACCGGGGAGCTGTTTTTT
cdr3_aa: CASSPGLAGRSNTGELFF

v_call: TRBV5-1
j_call: TRBJ1-1
d_call: NA
cdr3_nt: TGCGCCAGCAGCTCAACAGGGTCCAAGAACACTGAAGCTTTCTTT
cdr3_aa: CASSSTGSKNTEAFF

v_call: TRBV7-6
j_call: TRBJ2-7
d_call: TRBD2
cdr3_nt: TGTGCCAGCAGCTCGCGCAGCGGGGGTCGGAACGAGCAGTACTTC
cdr3_aa: CASSSRSGGRNEQYF

v_call: TRBV5-1
j_call: TRBJ2-7
d_call: TRBD1
cdr3_nt: TGCGCCAGCAGCTCCGTCTCTATCCCGGGACAGGGGAATTACGAGCAGTACTTC
cdr3_aa: CASSSVSIPGQGNYEQYF

v_call: TRBV19
j_call: TRBJ1-2
d_call: TRBD1
cdr3_nt: TGTGCCAGTAGTGTACAGGGGAACCACCAATATGGCTACACCTTC
cdr3_aa: CASSVQGNHQYGYTF

v_call: TRBV29-1
j_call: TRBJ1-1
d_call: NA
cdr3_nt: TGCAGCGGGGTACACGGGGAAGATTTCTTT
cdr3_aa: CSGVHGEDFF

v_call: TRBV29-1
j_call: TRBJ1-1
d_call: TRBD1
cdr3_nt: TGCAGCGTCAGAGTTGACAGGGCGAACACTGAAGCTTTCTTT
cdr3_aa: CSVRVDRANTEAFF